The T cell receptor beta chain under discussion was sequenced for a study of STAT5B mutations in CD4+ large granular lymphocyte leukemia. This clone was picked up a small number of times. V was pared by 2 bases and J by 1 base, with 5 bases between. The CDR3 sequence is 13 residues long. Per germline, CDR1 SGHTA and CDR2 FQGTGA. Profiled with immunoSEQ multiplex PCR; TCRdb holds only in-frame clones, not every one. The data contain roughly 29,000 clones, over 70% of them singletons. The sequence came from a human donor in good health. The chain recombines TRBV7-3 with TRBJ1-1; D remains unclear. The sequencing sample was made of CD4+ T cells from blood buffy coats. The CDR3 is CASSLSRNTEAFF. The CDR3 DNA reads as TGTGCCAGCAGCTTATCGCGGAACACTGAAGCTTTCTTT.